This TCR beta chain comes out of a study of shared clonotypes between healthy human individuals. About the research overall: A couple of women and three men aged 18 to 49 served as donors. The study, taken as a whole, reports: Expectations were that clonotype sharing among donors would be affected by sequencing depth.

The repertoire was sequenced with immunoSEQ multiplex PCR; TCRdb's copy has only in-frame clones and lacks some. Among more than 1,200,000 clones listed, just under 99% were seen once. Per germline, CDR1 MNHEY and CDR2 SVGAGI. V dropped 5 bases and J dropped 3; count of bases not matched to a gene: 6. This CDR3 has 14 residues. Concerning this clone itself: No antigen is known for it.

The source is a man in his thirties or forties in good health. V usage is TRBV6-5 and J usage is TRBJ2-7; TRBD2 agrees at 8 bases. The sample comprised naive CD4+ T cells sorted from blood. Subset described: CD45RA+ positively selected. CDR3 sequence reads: CASSQLAGSYEQYF. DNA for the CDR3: TGTGCCAGCAGTCAATTAGCGGGAAGCTACGAGCAGTACTTC.